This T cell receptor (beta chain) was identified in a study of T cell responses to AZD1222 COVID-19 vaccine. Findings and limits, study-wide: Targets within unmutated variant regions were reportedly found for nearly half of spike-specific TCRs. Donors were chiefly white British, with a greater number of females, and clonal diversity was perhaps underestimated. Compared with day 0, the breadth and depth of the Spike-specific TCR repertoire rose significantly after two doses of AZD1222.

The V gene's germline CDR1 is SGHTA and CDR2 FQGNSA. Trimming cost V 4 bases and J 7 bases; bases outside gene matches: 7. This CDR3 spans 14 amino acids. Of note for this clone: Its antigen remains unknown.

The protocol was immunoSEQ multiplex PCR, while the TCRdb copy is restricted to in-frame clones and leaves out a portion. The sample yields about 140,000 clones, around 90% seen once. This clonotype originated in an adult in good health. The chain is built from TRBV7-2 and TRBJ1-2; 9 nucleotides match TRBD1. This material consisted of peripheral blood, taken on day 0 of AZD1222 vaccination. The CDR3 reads CASSYPTGGGGYTF. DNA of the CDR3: TGTGCCAGCAGCTATCCCACAGGGGGCGGTGGCTACACCTTC.